This TCR beta chain stems from a study of chemoradiotherapy in HPV16-positive cancers. For the study at large: Candidate HPV-specific clones and shared TCR motifs came from two HPV16-positive patients. Overall study findings and caveats: For HPV16-positive patients, expanding HPV-responsive T cells associated with longer recurrence-free survival. Functional assays defining HPV-specific T cells used only a couple of HPV16-positive patients.

A note on this clone: What it recognizes is unknown.

The CDR3 loop spans 12 amino acids. Germline V gene data show CDR1 as MNHNY and CDR2 as SVGAGI (reference sequence). The V end lost 3 bases, the J end lost 5 bases, and 5 bases lay between the germline ends. Sequenced by immunoSEQ multiplex PCR; TCRdb stores in-frame clones only, minus some. Altogether approximately 11,000 clones are present, roughly 76% being singletons, with the ten largest covering 0.94%. This material was collected from a patient who underwent chemoradiotherapy. The receptor's source is a human donor with HPV-associated anogenital cancer. The rearrangement joins TRBV6-6 to TRBJ1-5; D uncertain. The CDR3 DNA reads TGTGCCAGCAGTTATTCAGATCAGCCCCAGCATTTT. Protein: CASSYSDQPQHF.